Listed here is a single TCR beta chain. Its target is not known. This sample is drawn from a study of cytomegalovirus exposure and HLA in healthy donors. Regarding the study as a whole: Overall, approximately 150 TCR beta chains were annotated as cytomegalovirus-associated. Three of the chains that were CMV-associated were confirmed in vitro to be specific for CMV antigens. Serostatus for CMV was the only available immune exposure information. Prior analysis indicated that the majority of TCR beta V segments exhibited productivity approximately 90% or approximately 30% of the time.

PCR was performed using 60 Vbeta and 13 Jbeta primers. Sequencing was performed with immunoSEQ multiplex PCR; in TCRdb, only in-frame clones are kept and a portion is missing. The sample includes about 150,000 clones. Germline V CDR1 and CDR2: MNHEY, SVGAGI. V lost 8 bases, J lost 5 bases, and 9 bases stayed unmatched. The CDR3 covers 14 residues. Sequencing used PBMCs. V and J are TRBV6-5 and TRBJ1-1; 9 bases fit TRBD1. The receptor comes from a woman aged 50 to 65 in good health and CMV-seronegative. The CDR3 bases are TGTGCCAGCGGAGGACAGGGGTTGGTGACTGAAGCTTTCTTT. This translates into CASGGQGLVTEAFF.